This record concerns one T cell receptor beta chain sequence. This entry comes from a study of blood T cell repertoires in COVID-19. The CDR3 runs 16 residues. The ends lost 3 bases at V and 8 bases at J; junction bases unmatched: 12. Germline CDR1 is PRHDT and CDR2 is FYEKMQ (reference sequence). TCRdb keeps only in-frame clones here, not all; method: immunoSEQ multiplex PCR. The table shows approximately 150,000 clones, with 65% to 90% occurring only once. The specimen sequenced was PBMCs or T cells enriched from blood (not recorded which). The chain carries TRBV13 and TRBJ2-1; 8 nucleotides align to TRBD1. This sequence originates from a man aged 50-59 years who had recovered from COVID-19. The DNA of the CDR3 is TGTGCCAGCAGCTTTCGTTCAGGGGGCCTTGGCTATGAGCAGTTCTTC. Its protein is CASSFRSGGLGYEQFF.